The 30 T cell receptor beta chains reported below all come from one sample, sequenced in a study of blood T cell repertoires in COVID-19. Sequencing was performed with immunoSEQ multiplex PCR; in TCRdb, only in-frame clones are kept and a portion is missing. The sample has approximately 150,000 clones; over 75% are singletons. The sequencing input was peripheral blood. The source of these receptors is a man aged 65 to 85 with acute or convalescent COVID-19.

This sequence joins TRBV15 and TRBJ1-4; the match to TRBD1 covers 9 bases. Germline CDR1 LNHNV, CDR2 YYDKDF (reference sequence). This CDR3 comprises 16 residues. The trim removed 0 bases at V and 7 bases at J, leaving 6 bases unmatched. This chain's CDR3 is CATSRERPGQGEKLFF. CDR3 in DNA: TGTGCCACCAGCAGAGAGCGACCGGGACAGGGTGAAAAACTGTTTTTT.

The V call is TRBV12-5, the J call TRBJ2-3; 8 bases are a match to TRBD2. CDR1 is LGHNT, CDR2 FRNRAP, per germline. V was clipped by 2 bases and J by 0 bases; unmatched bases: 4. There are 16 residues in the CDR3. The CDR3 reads CASGLRLAGSTDTQYF. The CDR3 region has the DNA TGTGCTAGTGGTTTGAGGCTAGCGGGTAGCACAGATACGCAGTATTTT.

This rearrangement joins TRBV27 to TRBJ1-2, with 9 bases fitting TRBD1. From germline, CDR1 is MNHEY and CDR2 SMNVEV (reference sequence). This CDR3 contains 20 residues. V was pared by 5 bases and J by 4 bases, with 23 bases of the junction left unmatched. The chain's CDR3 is CASSPYRGGGTGGESYGYTF. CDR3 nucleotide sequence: TGTGCCAGCAGTCCTTATAGGGGGGGCGGAACAGGGGGCGAGAGCTATGGCTACACCTTC.

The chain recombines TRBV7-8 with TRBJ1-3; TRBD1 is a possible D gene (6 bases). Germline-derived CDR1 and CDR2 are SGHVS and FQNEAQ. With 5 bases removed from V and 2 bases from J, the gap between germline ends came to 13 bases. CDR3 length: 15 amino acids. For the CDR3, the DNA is TGTGCCAGCAGCCCACGGGGGGCGGCTGGAAACACCATATATTTT. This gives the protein CASSPRGAAGNTIYF.

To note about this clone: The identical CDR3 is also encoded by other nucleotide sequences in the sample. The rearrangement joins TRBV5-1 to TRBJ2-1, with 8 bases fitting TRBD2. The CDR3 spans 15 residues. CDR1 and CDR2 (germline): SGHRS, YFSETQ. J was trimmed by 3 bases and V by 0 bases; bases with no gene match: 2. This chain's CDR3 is CASSLETSGYNEQFF. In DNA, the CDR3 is TGCGCCAGCAGCTTGGAAACTAGCGGCTACAATGAGCAGTTCTTC.

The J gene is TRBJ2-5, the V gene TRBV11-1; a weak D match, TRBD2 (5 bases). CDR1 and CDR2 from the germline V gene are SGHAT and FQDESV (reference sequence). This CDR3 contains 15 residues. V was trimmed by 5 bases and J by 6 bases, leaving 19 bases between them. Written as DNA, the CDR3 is TGTGCCAGCAGCGAGGGTCGTGGAAGTGAGAAGACCCAGTACTTC. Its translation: CASSEGRGSEKTQYF. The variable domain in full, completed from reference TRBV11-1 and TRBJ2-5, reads EAEVAQSPRYKITEKSQAVAFWCDPISGHATLYWYRQILGQGPELLVQFQDESVVDDSQLPKDRFSAERLKGVDSTLKIQPAELGDSAMYLCASSEGRGSEKTQYFGPGTRLLVL.

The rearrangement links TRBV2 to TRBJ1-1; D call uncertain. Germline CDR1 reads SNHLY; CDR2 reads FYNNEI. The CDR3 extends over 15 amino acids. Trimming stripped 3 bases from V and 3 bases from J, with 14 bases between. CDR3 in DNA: TGTGCCAGCAGTGAGGACGAGGACGGGGACACTGAAGCTTTCTTT. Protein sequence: CASSEDEDGDTEAFF.

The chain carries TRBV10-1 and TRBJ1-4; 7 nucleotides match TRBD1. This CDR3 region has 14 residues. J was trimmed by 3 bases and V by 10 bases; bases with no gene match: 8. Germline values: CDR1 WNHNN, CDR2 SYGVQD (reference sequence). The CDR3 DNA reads TGCGCCACCCCAGGGGGTAAGGCTAATGAAAAACTGTTTTTT. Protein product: CATPGGKANEKLFF.

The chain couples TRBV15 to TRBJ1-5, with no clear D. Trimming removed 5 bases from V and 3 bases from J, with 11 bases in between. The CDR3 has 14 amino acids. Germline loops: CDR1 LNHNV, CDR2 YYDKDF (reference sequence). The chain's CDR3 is CATSLHGDNQPQHF. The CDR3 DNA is TGTGCCACCAGCCTACATGGAGACAATCAGCCCCAGCATTTT.

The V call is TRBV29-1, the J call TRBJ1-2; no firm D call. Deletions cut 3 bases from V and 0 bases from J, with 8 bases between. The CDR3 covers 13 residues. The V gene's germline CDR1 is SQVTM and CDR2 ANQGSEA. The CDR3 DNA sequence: TGCAGCGTTGACCGGGGAACTAACTATGGCTACACCTTC. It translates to CSVDRGTNYGYTF.

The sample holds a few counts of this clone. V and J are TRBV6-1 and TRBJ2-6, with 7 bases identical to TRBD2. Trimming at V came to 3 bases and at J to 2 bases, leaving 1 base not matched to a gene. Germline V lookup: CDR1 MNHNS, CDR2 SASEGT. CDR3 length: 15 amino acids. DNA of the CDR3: TGTGCCAGCAGTGATGGGAGGGCTGGGGCCAACGTCCTGACTTTC. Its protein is CASSDGRAGANVLTF.

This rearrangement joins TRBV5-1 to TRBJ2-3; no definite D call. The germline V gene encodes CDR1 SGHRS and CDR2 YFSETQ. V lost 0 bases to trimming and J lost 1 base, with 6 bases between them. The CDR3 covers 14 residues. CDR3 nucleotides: TGCGCCAGCAGCTTGGTGAGCGGCACAGATACGCAGTATTTT. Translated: CASSLVSGTDTQYF.

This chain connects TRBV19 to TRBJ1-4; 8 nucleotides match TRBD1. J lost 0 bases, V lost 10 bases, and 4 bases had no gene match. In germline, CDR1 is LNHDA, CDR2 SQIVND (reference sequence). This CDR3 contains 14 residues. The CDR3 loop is CATKQGATNEKLFF. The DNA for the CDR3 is TGTGCCACTAAACAGGGGGCAACTAATGAAAAACTGTTTTTT.

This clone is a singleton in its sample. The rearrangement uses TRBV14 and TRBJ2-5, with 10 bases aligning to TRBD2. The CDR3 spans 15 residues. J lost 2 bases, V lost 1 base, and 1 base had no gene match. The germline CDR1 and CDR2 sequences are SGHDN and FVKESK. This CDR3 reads CASSQATSGQETQYF. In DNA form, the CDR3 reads TGTGCCAGCAGCCAAGCGACTAGCGGGCAAGAGACCCAGTACTTC.

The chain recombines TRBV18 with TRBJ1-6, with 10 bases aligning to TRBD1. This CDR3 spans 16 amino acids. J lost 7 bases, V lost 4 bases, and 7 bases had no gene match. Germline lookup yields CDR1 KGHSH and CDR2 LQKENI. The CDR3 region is CASSRGTGVGNSPLHF. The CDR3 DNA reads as TGTGCCAGCTCACGAGGGACAGGGGTGGGGAATTCACCCCTCCACTTT.

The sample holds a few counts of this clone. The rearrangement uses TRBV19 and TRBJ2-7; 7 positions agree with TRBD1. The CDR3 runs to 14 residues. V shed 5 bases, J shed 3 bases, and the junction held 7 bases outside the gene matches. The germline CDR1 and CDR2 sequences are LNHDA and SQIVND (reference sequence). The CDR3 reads CASSPRDRLYEQYF. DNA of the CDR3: TGTGCCAGTAGTCCCCGGGACAGACTCTACGAGCAGTACTTC.

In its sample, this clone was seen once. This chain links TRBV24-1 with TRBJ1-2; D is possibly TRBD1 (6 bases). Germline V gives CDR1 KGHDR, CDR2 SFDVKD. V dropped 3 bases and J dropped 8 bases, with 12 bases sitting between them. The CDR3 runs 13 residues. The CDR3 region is CATSDPQGAGYTF. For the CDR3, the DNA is TGTGCCACCAGTGATCCACAGGGAGCAGGCTACACCTTC.

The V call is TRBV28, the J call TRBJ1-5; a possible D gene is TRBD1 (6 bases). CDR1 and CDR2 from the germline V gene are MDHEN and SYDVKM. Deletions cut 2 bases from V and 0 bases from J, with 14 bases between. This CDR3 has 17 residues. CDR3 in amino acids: CASSLPRTALSNQPQHF. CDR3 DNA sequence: TGTGCCAGCAGTTTACCCCGGACAGCCCTTAGCAATCAGCCCCAGCATTTT.

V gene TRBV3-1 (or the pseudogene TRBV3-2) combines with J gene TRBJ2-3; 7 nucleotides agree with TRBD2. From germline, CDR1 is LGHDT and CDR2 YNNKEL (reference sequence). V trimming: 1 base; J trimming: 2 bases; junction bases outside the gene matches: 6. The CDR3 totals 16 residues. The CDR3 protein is CASSQGLAETTDTQYF. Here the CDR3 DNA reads TGTGCCAGCAGCCAAGGGCTAGCGGAGACCACAGATACGCAGTATTTT.

Written as DNA, the CDR3 is TGTGCCAGCAGCTTATGGGACAGGGTTGCGGATGAGCAGTTCTTC. Translated: CASSLWDRVADEQFF. This chain links TRBV7-9 with TRBJ2-1; 9 positions match TRBD1. CDR1 SEHNR and CDR2 FQNEAQ come from the germline V gene (reference sequence). The length of the CDR3 is 15 residues. J gave up 8 bases and V 2 bases, and 7 bases lay outside the gene matches.

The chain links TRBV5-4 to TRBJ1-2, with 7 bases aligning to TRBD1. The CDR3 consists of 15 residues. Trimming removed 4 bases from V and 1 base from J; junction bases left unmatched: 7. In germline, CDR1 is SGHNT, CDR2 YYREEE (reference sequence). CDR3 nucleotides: TGTGCCAGCAGCGCAACAGGGGTTCTTAACTATGGCTACACCTTC. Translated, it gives CASSATGVLNYGYTF.

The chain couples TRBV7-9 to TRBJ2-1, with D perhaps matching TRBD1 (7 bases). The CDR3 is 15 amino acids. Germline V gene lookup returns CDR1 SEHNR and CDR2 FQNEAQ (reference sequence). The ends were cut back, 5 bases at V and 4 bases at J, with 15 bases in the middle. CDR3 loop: CASSPPGGQYNEQFF. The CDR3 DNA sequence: TGTGCCAGCAGCCCACCAGGGGGGCAATACAATGAGCAGTTCTTC.

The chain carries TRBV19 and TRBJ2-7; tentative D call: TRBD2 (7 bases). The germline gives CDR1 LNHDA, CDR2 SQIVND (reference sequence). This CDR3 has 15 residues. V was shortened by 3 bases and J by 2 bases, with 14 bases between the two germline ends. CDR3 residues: CASSMRGGRAYEQYF. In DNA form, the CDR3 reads TGTGCCAGTAGTATGAGAGGGGGGAGGGCCTACGAGCAGTACTTC.

CDR3 bases: TGTGCCAGCAGGCCTGCGGGAGAAACCGGGGAGCTGTTTTTT. Translating gives CASRPAGETGELFF. V usage is TRBV25-1 and J usage is TRBJ2-2; 7 bases line up with TRBD2. The CDR3 has 14 amino acids. CDR1 is MGHDK, CDR2 SYGVNS, per germline. V was clipped by 6 bases and J by 5 bases; unmatched bases: 6.

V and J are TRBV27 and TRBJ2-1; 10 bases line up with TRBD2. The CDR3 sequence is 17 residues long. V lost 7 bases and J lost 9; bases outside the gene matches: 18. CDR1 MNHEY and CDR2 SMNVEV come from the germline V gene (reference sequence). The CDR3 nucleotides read TGTGCCAGCACCCCAAAGTACGGACTAGCGGACTCCGGTGAGCAGTTCTTC. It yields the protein CASTPKYGLADSGEQFF.

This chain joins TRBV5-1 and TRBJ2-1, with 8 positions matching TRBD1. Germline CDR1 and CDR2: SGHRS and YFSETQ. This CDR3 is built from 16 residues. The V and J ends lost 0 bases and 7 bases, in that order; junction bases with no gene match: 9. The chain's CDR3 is CASSLGSGGASNEQFF. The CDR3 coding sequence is TGCGCCAGCAGCTTGGGGTCAGGGGGCGCAAGTAATGAGCAGTTCTTC.

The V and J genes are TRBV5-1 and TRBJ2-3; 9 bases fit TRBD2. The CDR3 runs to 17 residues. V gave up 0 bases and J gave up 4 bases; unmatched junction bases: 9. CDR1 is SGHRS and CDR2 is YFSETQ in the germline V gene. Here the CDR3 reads CASSLAVSGGGADTQYF. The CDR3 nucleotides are TGCGCCAGCAGCTTGGCTGTTAGCGGGGGAGGAGCAGATACGCAGTATTTT.

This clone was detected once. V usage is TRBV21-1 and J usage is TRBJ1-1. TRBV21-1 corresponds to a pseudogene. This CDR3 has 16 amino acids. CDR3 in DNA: TGTGCCAGCAGCAAAGGAGAGGCTGGGTTGAACACTGAAGCTTTCTTT. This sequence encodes CASSKGEAGLNTEAFF.

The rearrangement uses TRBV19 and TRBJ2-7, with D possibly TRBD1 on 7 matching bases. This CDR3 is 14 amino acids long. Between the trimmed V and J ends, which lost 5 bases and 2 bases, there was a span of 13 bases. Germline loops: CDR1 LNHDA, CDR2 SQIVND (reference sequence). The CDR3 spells CASSDSGQAYEQYF. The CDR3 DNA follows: TGTGCCAGTAGTGATAGCGGACAGGCCTACGAGCAGTACTTC.

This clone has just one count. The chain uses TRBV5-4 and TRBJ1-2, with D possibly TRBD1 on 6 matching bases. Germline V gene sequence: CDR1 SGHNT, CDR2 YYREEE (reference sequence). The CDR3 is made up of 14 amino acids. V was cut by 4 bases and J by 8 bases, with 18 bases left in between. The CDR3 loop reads CASSHKTQGRGYTF. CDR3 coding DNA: TGTGCCAGCAGCCATAAAACCCAGGGGCGAGGCTACACCTTC.